The source of this T cell receptor beta chain is a study of Ad26.COV2.S vaccination and SARS-CoV-2 variants. Regarding treatment: around 19 received Ad26.COV2.S at low or high dose, single or two shots; about 5 received placebo; per-sample allocation not given. Sampling occurred on day 63 after the first vaccine or placebo injection. The protocol was immunoSEQ multiplex PCR, while the TCRdb copy is restricted to in-frame clones and leaves out a portion. This sample has over 400,000 clones, with about 90% found just once. V was clipped by 3 bases and J by 1 base, with 5 bases between them. The CDR3 totals 13 residues. Germline loops: CDR1 MGHDK, CDR2 SYGVNS.

The source is a person between 18 and 65 years old who received the Ad26.COV2.S COVID-19 vaccine or a placebo. Sample: peripheral blood, taken in a trial of Ad26.COV2.S vaccine versus placebo. The chain joins TRBV25-1 to TRBJ2-3; D gene uncertain. This CDR3 reads CASSDFGTDTQYF. The CDR3 DNA sequence: TGTGCCAGCAGTGATTTCGGCACAGATACGCAGTATTTT.